This T cell receptor beta chain was obtained from a study of blood T cell repertoires in COVID-19 (dated by TCRdb to the early 2020s). For context, the study as a whole: Collaborator samples came from the United States, Italy and Spain and covered acute and convalescent phases of COVID-19. The samples were drawn from two sources: the first 160 participants of the ongoing ImmuneRACE study, and 1,200 or so subjects contributed by 6 global collaborators. The repertoires were made available in a free public database intended to serve as a resource for research on the immune response to SARS-CoV-2. Deeply sampled blood TCRbeta repertoires from subjects exposed to, actively infected with, or recovered from COVID-19 were included in the dataset. The material from the prospective study consisted of cDNA or gDNA derived from T cells, B-cell-depleted T cells, or PBMCs. Where available, HLA class I and class II types were obtained from metadata supplied by the sample provider rather than from assay-based typing. Nearly every sample came with metadata listing a de-identified subject ID, COVID-19 status, age in years and sex. Summary of the overall study and its limitations: The quantity of clinical and demographic metadata differed by source and by participant and was supplied without curation.

Trimming accounts for 4 bases at V and 2 bases at J, while the number of junction bases matched to no gene is 3. CDR1 and CDR2 are drawn from the germline V gene (reference sequence): SGHNT, YYREEE. From its cysteine to its phenylalanine, the CDR3 spans 16 amino acids. CDR3 DNA is the only sequence kept; it has 48 bases, read in frame from the first base. TCRbeta CDR3 regions were amplified from genomic DNA by means of the immunoSEQ Assay, a bias-controlled multiplex PCR. On the study's bioinformatics: Within the assay, amplification of reference gene primers was used to estimate how many nucleated cells each sample contained. To quantify the absolute abundance of each unique TCRbeta CDR3 rearrangement, sequence reads were collapsed and filtered. Productive Simpson clonality was computed per sample as the square root of Simpson's diversity index over productive rearrangements. Held by TCRdb, this immuneACCESS table contains in-frame sequences only and omits some clones. Under half of the omission traces to an unresolved V gene where checked; the cause of the rest is unknown. V, J and clone size are taken as reported in that table, and D and trimming were inferred from the DNA itself. Within this sample are 380,000 or so clones, with around 88% of them counted one time only. The ten largest clones take up around 7.4% of the sample.

About this clone itself: Its antigen has not been determined. No base qualities exist here, and no much larger clone lies one base off it.

One collaborating source in Seattle enrolled patients during active infection and followed them longitudinally through the course of disease. Whole blood was collected in K2EDTA tubes by collaborating institutions according to the institutions' own protocols. For TCRbeta analysis, collaborators shipped samples as frozen whole blood, isolated PBMCs, or DNA extracted from either of those sample types. The chain employs TRBV5-4 and TRBJ2-3, and TRBD2 aligns with 14 junction nucleotides. The clonotype comes from a woman in her sixties with COVID-19, enrolled during active disease. Input material: peripheral blood. The nucleotides are TGTGCCAGCAGCGCGGGACTAGCGGGGGCCACAGATACGCAGTATTTT. The resulting protein is CASSAGLAGATDTQYF.